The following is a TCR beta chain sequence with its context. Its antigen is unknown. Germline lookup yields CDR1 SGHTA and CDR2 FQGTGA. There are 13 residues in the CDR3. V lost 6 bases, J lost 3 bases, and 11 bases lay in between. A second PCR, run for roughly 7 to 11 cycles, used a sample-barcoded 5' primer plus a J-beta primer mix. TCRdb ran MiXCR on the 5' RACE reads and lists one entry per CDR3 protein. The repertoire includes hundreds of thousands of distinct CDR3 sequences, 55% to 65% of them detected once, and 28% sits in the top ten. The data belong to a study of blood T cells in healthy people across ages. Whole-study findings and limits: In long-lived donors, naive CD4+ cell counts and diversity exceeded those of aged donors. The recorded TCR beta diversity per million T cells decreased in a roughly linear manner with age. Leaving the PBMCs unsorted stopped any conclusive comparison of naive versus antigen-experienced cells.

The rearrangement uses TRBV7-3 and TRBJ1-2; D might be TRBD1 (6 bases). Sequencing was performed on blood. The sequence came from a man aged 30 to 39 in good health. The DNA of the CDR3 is TGTGCCAGCAGTCGGGACAACTACTATGGCTACACCTTC. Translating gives CASSRDNYYGYTF. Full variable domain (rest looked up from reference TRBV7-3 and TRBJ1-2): GAGVSQTPSNKVTEKGKYVELRCDPISGHTALYWYRQSLGQGPEFLIYFQGTGAADDSGLPNDRFFAVRPEGSVSTLKIQRTERGDSAVYLCASSRDNYYGYTFGSGTRLTVV.